The clone carrying this TCR beta chain was counted at least ten times. The template for TCR beta VDJ and CDR3 sequence profiling was genomic DNA. TCRdb itself ran the reads through MiXCR, one entry per CDR3 protein. This sample has approximately 120,000 distinct CDR3 sequences; about 40% occur once, and the top ten carry around 2.7%. Patients chosen for sequencing had CD8+CD57+ cells that had expanded, as shown by flow cytometry. The V gene's germline CDR1 is MNHEY and CDR2 SMNVEV (reference sequence). Deletions cut 5 bases from V and 9 bases from J, with 18 bases between. This CDR3 spans 14 amino acids. The data are from a study of CD8+CD57+ T cells in acquired aplastic anemia. For the study at large: Sorted CD4+ and CD8+ cells yielded DNA averaging roughly 3.3 ug.

The specimen was sorted CD4+, CD8+, or CD8+CD57+ T cells (not recorded which) from PBMCs. The source is a human donor with aplastic anemia. The chain has TRBV27 and TRBJ2-3; D remains ambiguous. The chain's CDR3 is CASSLRRARYTQYF. In DNA form, the CDR3 reads TGTGCCAGCAGTCTCCGTCGGGCTAGGTACACGCAGTATTTT.